This T cell receptor beta chain was captured by sequencing in a study of technical replicates of blood from several donors (dated by TCRdb to about 2017). A word on this clone: Its antigen is currently not known. No much larger clonotype is one base removed from it; base qualities were not supplied.

The method was the immunoSEQ multiplex PCR assay. TCRdb limited this immuneACCESS table to in-frame rearrangements with V and J called. A share of clones is missing; checked studies link under half to unresolved V genes, and the rest is unexplained. The sample table lists about 56,000 clones, 90% to 95% of them with a count of one. The ten largest clonotypes hold roughly 4.2% of the sample. The sample taken for sequencing was PBMCs. The receptor's source is a human donor in good health. Some clones in this sample may be carry-over from other donors' samples.

The DNA sequence reads TGCGCCAGCAGTGATGGCAGTAACACTGAAGCTTTCTTT. It codes for CASSDGSNTEAFF. The chain joins TRBV10-2 to TRBJ1-1; no D gene can be assigned with confidence. V drops 3 bases and J drops 2 bases, leaving 7 bases in between. The CDR3 sequence holds 13 residues, the cysteine and phenylalanine included. The CDR3 DNA has 39 bases and is translated from base 1. The germline V gene gives CDR1 as WSHSY and CDR2 as SAAADI.